This is a list of T cell receptor beta chains from one sample in a study of OX40 agonist ivuxolimab in advanced cancers. Using immunoSEQ multiplex PCR, the repertoire was profiled, and TCRdb retains in-frame clones only, with some absent. The sample lists 70,000 to 95,000 clones; about 86% were seen once. The material was CD4+ or CD8+ T cells sorted from blood, obtained in a trial of the OX40 agonist ivuxolimab. The receptor source for this set is an adult with an advanced solid tumor such as melanoma, head and neck, liver or kidney cancer. Each CDR3 is given with its conserved first and last residue.

V	CDR3
TRBV7-2	CASSLAGAGGFF
TRBV19	CASAGTGGSYEQYF
TRBV28	CASSRQISNQPQHF
TRBV10-3	CAISSTDNYGYTF
TRBV9	CASSATGSPSTDTQYF
TRBV11-2	CASSLYGGEGDTQYF
TRBV5-1	CASSLSGDNGYTF
TRBV5-4	CASSLKDNYEQYF
TRBV4-2	CASSQDSTSGEPGETQYF
TRBV5-6	CASSSGQPGNTIYF
TRBV27	CASSRFSRGGNNEQFF
TRBV28	CASTVLGQGNYGYTF
TRBV9	CASSVGGREDEKLFF
TRBV7-3	CASSVSGGYTGELFF
TRBV6-1	CASSEGGRGTPGGYTF
TRBV6-1	CASSAGTAYTGELFF
TRBV6-1	CASRSGVAETQYF
TRBV7-9	CASSLARTDVPGCTF
TRBV5-1	CASSLGGDNEQFF
TRBV5-1	CASSPDPNTGELFF